Sequencing of this T cell receptor beta chain was carried out in a study of cytomegalovirus exposure and HLA in healthy donors. Study-level results: Most TCR sequences were uncommon, yet certain public TCRs appeared in many donors.

Regarding this clone: The antigen is undetermined.

The PCR had 60 Vbeta and 13 Jbeta primers. TCRdb keeps only in-frame clones here, not all; method: immunoSEQ multiplex PCR. The sample has under 150,000 clones; approximately 84% are singletons. Trimming removed 3 bases from V and 2 bases from J, with 12 bases in between. Germline loops: CDR1 LNHDA, CDR2 SQIVND (reference sequence). The length of the CDR3 is 15 residues. The sequence was obtained from a man in his thirties or forties in good health and CMV-seropositive. Sample: PBMCs. The rearrangement joins TRBV19 to TRBJ2-3, with D perhaps TRBD1 (6 bases). The CDR3 here is CASSMGGGLTDTQYF. In DNA, the CDR3 is TGTGCCAGTAGTATGGGTGGGGGCCTCACAGATACGCAGTATTTT.